This record concerns one T cell receptor beta chain sequence. What it binds is not known. The PCR employed 60 Vbeta primers together with 13 Jbeta primers. TCRdb's table, derived via immunoSEQ multiplex PCR, lists solely in-frame clones and lacks some. The table lists about 110,000 clones, 73% of them singletons. Trimming shortened V by 3 bases and J by 7 bases, and 12 bases separated the two germline ends. CDR1 is MNHEY and CDR2 is SMNVEV in the germline V gene (reference sequence). This CDR3 contains 13 residues. This specimen comes from a study of cytomegalovirus exposure and HLA in healthy donors. Study as a whole: The study's early data release held tens of millions of unique TCRs from HLA-typed donors. Study results and caveats: Later on, an analysis tied approximately 17,000 TCR beta sequences to HLA alleles at 0.05 false discovery rate. A later look showed TCR association rates differing by HLA locus, highest for DRB1 and lowest for HLA-C. It was reported that TCR beta sequences correctly inferred the HLA-A and HLA-B alleles for most subjects.

The sample was PBMCs. The chain couples TRBV27 to TRBJ1-1; D perhaps matches TRBD1 (6 bases). The receptor's source is a man aged 40-49 years in good health and CMV-seronegative. As DNA, the CDR3 is TGTGCCAGCAGTTTGTCAGGGGAGAATGAAGCTTTCTTT. Protein sequence: CASSLSGENEAFF.